The 16 T cell receptor beta chains below were found in one sample sequenced in a study of control samples from healthy donors and cancer patients. The protocol was immunoSEQ multiplex PCR, while the TCRdb copy is restricted to in-frame clones and leaves out a portion. The table includes 400,000 to 500,000 clones, 75% to 95% detected once. Source material: PBMCs. Source of these receptors: a man aged 40-55 years with head and neck cancer.

This chain joins TRBV7-8 and TRBJ2-5, with a possible D match to TRBD2 (6 bases). This CDR3 contains 14 residues. Between the trimmed V and J ends, which lost 5 bases and 5 bases, there was a span of 15 bases. Germline CDR1 reads SGHVS; CDR2 reads FQNEAQ. The CDR3 spells CASSPTSGGETQYF. The CDR3 DNA reads TGTGCCAGCAGCCCGACTAGTGGGGGGGAGACCCAGTACTTC.

The chain carries TRBV18 and TRBJ2-7; D uncertain. The CDR3 extends over 13 amino acids. Germline V gene sequence: CDR1 KGHSH, CDR2 LQKENI. V was cut by 3 bases and J by 6 bases, with 12 bases left in between. In nucleotides, the CDR3 is TGTGCCAGCTCACCGGCCACGTCACGCGAGCAGTACTTC. As protein: CASSPATSREQYF.

This clone was seen a few times. V is TRBV4-1 and J is TRBJ2-5; no definite D call. The germline CDR1 and CDR2 sequences are MGHRA and YSYEKL. Trimming stripped 1 base from V and 5 bases from J, with 2 bases between. The CDR3 runs to 11 residues. CDR3: CASSQAETQYF. CDR3 bases: TGCGCCAGCAGCCAAGCGGAGACCCAGTACTTC.

This clone was found a few times. The chain is built from TRBV30 and TRBJ1-2; 7 bases agree with TRBD1. CDR3 length equals 12 residues. CDR1 and CDR2 from the germline V gene are GTSNPN and SVGIG (reference sequence). J lost 4 bases, V lost 5 bases, and 4 bases had no gene match. The CDR3 coding sequence is TGTGCCTGGCAGAGGGACAGCTATGGCTACACCTTC. Protein sequence: CAWQRDSYGYTF.

V is TRBV9 and J is TRBJ2-2, with D possibly matching TRBD1 (6 bases). CDR3 size: 16 residues. The germline V and J ends were trimmed by 4 bases and 3 bases, with 16 bases remaining between them. In germline, CDR1 is SGDLS, CDR2 YYNGEE. The DNA of the CDR3 is TGTGCCAGCAGCTCAAACAGGGCAGGGGACACCGGGGAGCTGTTTTTT. Protein: CASSSNRAGDTGELFF.

CDR3 sequence: CASNEFGNSPLHF. The CDR3 coding sequence is TGTGCCAGTAACGAGTTCGGAAATTCACCCCTCCACTTT. The chain joins TRBV2 to TRBJ1-6, with D unclear. The CDR3 is 13 residues long. CDR1 is SNHLY, CDR2 FYNNEI, per germline. With 9 bases removed from V and 7 bases from J, the gap between germline ends came to 13 bases.

The chain is built from TRBV7-3 and TRBJ2-3; D is undetermined. The germline V gene encodes CDR1 SGHTA and CDR2 FQGTGA. V shed 5 bases and J shed 4 bases, with 13 bases lying between them. CDR3 length: 14 amino acids. CDR3 DNA sequence: TGTGCCAGCAGCCAAGGACCCTTTGCAGATACGCAGTATTTT. It translates to CASSQGPFADTQYF. Full variable domain (missing parts from reference TRBV7-3 and TRBJ2-3): GAGVSQTPSNKVTEKGKYVELRCDPISGHTALYWYRQSLGQGPEFLIYFQGTGAADDSGLPNDRFFAVRPEGSVSTLKIQRTERGDSAVYLCASSQGPFADTQYFGPGTRLTVL.

The chain recombines TRBV28 with TRBJ2-7, with 10 bases that match TRBD2. In germline, CDR1 is MDHEN, CDR2 SYDVKM. V was clipped by 2 bases and J by 2 bases; unmatched bases: 9. This CDR3 contains 17 residues. This CDR3 is CASSLRELAGRPYEQYF. The CDR3, as DNA: TGTGCCAGCAGTTTAAGGGAACTAGCGGGACGTCCCTACGAGCAGTACTTC.

The CDR3 is CASNPGGGLREAFF. The CDR3, as DNA: TGTGCCAGCAACCCCGGGGGGGGCCTCCGTGAAGCTTTCTTT. J is TRBJ1-1 and V is TRBV6-2 or TRBV6-3; D perhaps matches TRBD1 (6 bases). This CDR3 region has 14 residues. The ends were cut back, 7 bases at V and 7 bases at J, with 19 bases in the middle. Germline V lookup: CDR1 MNHEY, CDR2 SVGEGT.

This chain joins TRBV5-1 and TRBJ2-7; 9 nucleotides align to TRBD2. The ends lost 4 bases at V and 2 bases at J; junction bases unmatched: 7. The CDR3 covers 15 residues. Germline V gene lookup returns CDR1 SGHRS and CDR2 YFSETQ. The CDR3 DNA sequence: TGCGCCAGCAGCCTGAGCGGGAGGCCACCCTACGAGCAGTACTTC. Residues: CASSLSGRPPYEQYF.

The chain joins TRBV20-1 to TRBJ1-2, with TRBD1 as a possible D gene (6 bases). This CDR3 comprises 14 residues. CDR1 is DFQATT and CDR2 is SNEGSKA in the germline V gene (reference sequence). V was shortened by 3 bases and J by 2 bases, with 13 bases between the two germline ends. CDR3 sequence (DNA): TGCAGTGCTAGTCAACAGGGATTCAACTATGGCTACACCTTC. Translating gives CSASQQGFNYGYTF.

V usage is TRBV9 and J usage is TRBJ2-3; D remains ambiguous. CDR1 is SGDLS, CDR2 YYNGEE, per germline. Trimming took off 0 bases at V and 4 bases at J, with 12 bases between the two ends. The CDR3 totals 15 residues. The CDR3: CASSVAVLGADTQYF. Here the CDR3 DNA reads TGTGCCAGCAGCGTAGCCGTCTTAGGTGCAGATACGCAGTATTTT.

The chain is built from TRBV11-3 and TRBJ2-1, with 10 bases fitting TRBD2. V shed 6 bases, J shed 7 bases, and the junction held 15 bases outside the gene matches. This CDR3 is built from 17 residues. Germline CDR1 reads SGHNT; CDR2 reads YENEEA. The CDR3 DNA sequence: TGTGCCAGCAGTCCCCCCTTGAGCGGGGGGGCTCAGAATGAGCAGTTCTTC. Encoded protein: CASSPPLSGGAQNEQFF.

The rearrangement joins TRBV28 to TRBJ2-7, with a tentative D call TRBD2 (7 bases). The CDR3 is made up of 15 amino acids. V dropped 3 bases and J dropped 2 bases, with 14 bases sitting between them. The germline CDR1 and CDR2 sequences are MDHEN and SYDVKM. The CDR3 DNA is TGTGCCAGCAGTTTGGGGGGGCCCCACACCTACGAGCAGTACTTC. It encodes CASSLGGPHTYEQYF.

V and J are TRBV7-2 and TRBJ2-5, with D maybe TRBD1 (6 bases). Looked up from germline, CDR1 is SGHTA and CDR2 is FQGNSA. The CDR3 is 16 amino acids. V was shortened by 3 bases and J by 1 base, with 15 bases between the two germline ends. CDR3 sequence (DNA): TGTGCCAGCAGCTTCCCCTCCGGGACAATCCAAGAGACCCAGTACTTC. Encoded protein: CASSFPSGTIQETQYF.

The chain links TRBV29-1 to TRBJ1-2, with TRBD1 identical over 11 bases. CDR1 is SQVTM and CDR2 is ANQGSEA in the germline V gene. J lost 14 bases, V lost 5 bases, and 4 bases had no gene match. CDR3 length: 10 amino acids. CDR3 in amino acids: CSVQGQGGTF. The CDR3, as DNA: TGCAGCGTTCAGGGACAGGGGGGTACCTTC.